This T cell receptor (beta chain) was captured by sequencing in a study of shared T cell receptors in the human thymus. The trim removed 5 bases at V and 4 bases at J, leaving 3 bases unmatched. Per germline, CDR1 SNHLY and CDR2 FYNNEI. The CDR3 is made up of 13 amino acids. Using immunoSEQ multiplex PCR, the repertoire was profiled, and TCRdb retains in-frame clones only, with some absent. The table has 540,000 or so clones, about four fifths seen once; the top ten hold 0.013%. These data are also associated with another study on human thymus T cells.

The V gene is TRBV2, the J gene TRBJ2-7, with 9 bases identical to TRBD2. The sequence derives from a boy younger than two with a congenital heart defect. Sequencing was performed on thymocytes. This CDR3 reads CASSSGRKYEQYF. CDR3 nucleotides: TGTGCCAGCAGTAGCGGGAGGAAGTACGAGCAGTACTTC.